Shown below are 8 T cell receptor beta chains from a single sample sequenced in a study of T cell responses to AZD1222 COVID-19 vaccine. TCRdb's table, derived via immunoSEQ multiplex PCR, lists solely in-frame clones and lacks some. The data show around 92,000 clones, around 84% seen once. The starting material was peripheral blood, obtained on day 0 of AZD1222 vaccination. These receptors came from an adult in good health.

This clone was found once. The gene calls are TRBV4-2 and TRBJ1-5; D uncertain. V lost 0 bases and J lost 11, with 20 bases in between. CDR3 length: 16 amino acids. Germline lookup yields CDR1 LGHNA and CDR2 YNFKEQ. The CDR3 DNA sequence: TGTGCCAGCAGCCAAGATATAGGCGGTACGACTCGGACCCAGCATTTT. Protein product: CASSQDIGGTTRTQHF.

This sequence joins TRBV3-1 (or the pseudogene TRBV3-2) and TRBJ1-2; weak D call: TRBD1 (5 bases). The V and J ends lost 5 bases and 4 bases respectively, with 20 bases between them. The CDR3 extends over 16 amino acids. Germline values: CDR1 LGHDT, CDR2 YNNKEL (reference sequence). In DNA, the CDR3 is TGTGCCAGCAGCTCAAGTTCGTCGGGACTAATCTATGGCTACACCTTC. Translation: CASSSSSSGLIYGYTF.

This clone was seen a single time. This chain links TRBV7-2 with TRBJ2-3; the D is unclear. V lost 5 bases, J lost 0 bases, and 12 bases lay in between. CDR1 is SGHTA, CDR2 FQGNSA, per germline. The CDR3 spans 15 residues. The CDR3 DNA reads TGTGCCAGCAGCCCTCTGATGGGGAGCACAGATACGCAGTATTTT. It codes for CASSPLMGSTDTQYF.

The chain links TRBV2 to TRBJ2-7; the D gene is possibly TRBD1 (6 bases). There are 12 residues in the CDR3. Per germline, CDR1 SNHLY and CDR2 FYNNEI. Trimming left V 8 bases short and J 3 bases short, with 11 bases between. This CDR3 is CASVLDSYEQYF. The CDR3 DNA reads TGTGCCAGCGTTCTGGACAGCTACGAGCAGTACTTC.

This clone was seen a single time. This chain connects TRBV7-2 to TRBJ1-3; D remains unclear. Germline lookup yields CDR1 SGHTA and CDR2 FQGNSA. Trimming left V 5 bases short and J 0 bases short, with 14 bases between. The CDR3 contains 16 residues. CDR3: CASSPLRFISGNTIYF. The CDR3 DNA reads as TGTGCCAGCAGCCCTCTCCGGTTTATCTCTGGAAACACCATATATTTT.

This sequence joins TRBV19 and TRBJ2-3; 10 bases fit TRBD2. This CDR3 has 16 amino acids. The germline V gene encodes CDR1 LNHDA and CDR2 SQIVND (reference sequence). Germline trimming cut 4 bases from V and 3 bases from J; bases unmatched to any gene: 7. In DNA, the CDR3 is TGTGCCAGTAGTACCCAGCGGGGGGGCGGGACAGATACGCAGTATTTT. It encodes CASSTQRGGGTDTQYF.

CDR3 DNA: TGTGCCAGTAGCCAAACAGGCTCCTACGAGCAGTACTTC. Protein product: CASSQTGSYEQYF. The V call is TRBV19, the J call TRBJ2-7; possible D gene TRBD1, 5 bases. The CDR3 contains 13 residues. Germline V CDR1 and CDR2: LNHDA, SQIVND (reference sequence). Trimming removed 6 bases at V and 0 bases at J, with 9 bases between. Supplemented by reference TRBV19 and TRBJ2-7, the full variable domain reads DGGITQSPKYLFRKEGQNVTLSCEQNLNHDAMYWYRQDPGQGLRLIYYSQIVNDFQKGDIAEGYSVSREKKESFPLTVTSAQKNPTAFYLCASSQTGSYEQYFGPGTRLTVT.

J is TRBJ1-2 and V is TRBV5-1, with D perhaps TRBD1 (6 bases). CDR3 size: 14 residues. CDR1 is SGHRS, CDR2 YFSETQ, per germline. Trimming pared 7 bases from V and 2 bases from J, leaving 15 bases between. CDR3 in DNA: TGCGCCAGCTTCGAGGGGGGGACGAACTATGGCTACACCTTC. Residues: CASFEGGTNYGYTF.